This TCR beta chain stems from a study of shared clonotypes between healthy human individuals. On the study more broadly: The study enrolled two women and three men aged 18 to 49. Study-level points and caveats: Although depth was large, rarefaction showed that sequencing of the sorted subsets was incomplete. Researchers sampled blood only, noting tissue repertoires likely differ.

In regard to this clone: The target antigen is unknown. At the DNA level, this CDR3 is encoded by other sequences in the same sample as well.

The CDR3 length is 13 residues. Germline V gene lookup returns CDR1 MNHEY and CDR2 SMNVEV (reference sequence). The V gene lost 1 base and the J gene lost 4 bases, with 8 bases spanning the gap. The table came from immunoSEQ multiplex PCR; TCRdb's copy has only in-frame clones and leaves some out. The repertoire holds about 1,800,000 clones, with approximately 94% as singletons. Naive CD8 cells lacked CD45RO, underwent positive selection for CCR7 and left out terminally differentiated effector memory CD45RA+ cells. Sequences were obtained from naive CD8+ T cells sorted from blood. The origin of this receptor is a man in his late teens or twenties in good health. The gene calls are TRBV27 and TRBJ2-7, with unresolved D. The CDR3, as DNA: TGTGCCAGCAGTTTATGGTCAGGATACGAGCAGTACTTC. It is translated as CASSLWSGYEQYF.